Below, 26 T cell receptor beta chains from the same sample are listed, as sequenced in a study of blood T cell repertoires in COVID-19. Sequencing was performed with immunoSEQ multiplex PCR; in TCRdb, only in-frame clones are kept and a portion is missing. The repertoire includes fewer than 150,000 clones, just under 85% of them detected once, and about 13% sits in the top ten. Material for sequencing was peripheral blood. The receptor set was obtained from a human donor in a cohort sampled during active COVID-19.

CDR3 sequence reads: CASSDRGELYNSPLHF. DNA of the CDR3: TGTGCCAGCAGCGACAGGGGTGAGCTATATAATTCACCCCTCCACTTT. V usage is TRBV11-2 and J usage is TRBJ1-6; 8 nucleotides line up with TRBD1. Trimming at V came to 5 bases and at J to 4 bases, leaving 7 bases not matched to a gene. The CDR3 has 16 residues. Germline V gene lookup returns CDR1 SGHAT and CDR2 FQNNGV.

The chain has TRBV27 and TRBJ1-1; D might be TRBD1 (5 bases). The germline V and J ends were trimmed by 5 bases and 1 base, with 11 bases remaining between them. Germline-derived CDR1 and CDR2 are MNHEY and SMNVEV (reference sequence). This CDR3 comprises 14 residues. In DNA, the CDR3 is TGTGCCAGCAGTGGTATCACAGGGAACACTGAAGCTTTCTTT. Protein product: CASSGITGNTEAFF.

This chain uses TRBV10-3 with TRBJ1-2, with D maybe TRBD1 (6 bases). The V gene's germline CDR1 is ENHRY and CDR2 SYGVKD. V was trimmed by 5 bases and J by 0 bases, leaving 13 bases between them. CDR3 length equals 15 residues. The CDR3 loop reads CAISYGDTTNYGYTF. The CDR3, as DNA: TGTGCCATCAGTTACGGGGACACAACTAACTATGGCTACACCTTC.

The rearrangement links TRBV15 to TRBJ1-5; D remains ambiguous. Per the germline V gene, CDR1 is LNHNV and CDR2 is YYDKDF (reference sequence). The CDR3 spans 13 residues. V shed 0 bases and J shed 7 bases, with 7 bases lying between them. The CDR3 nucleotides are TGTGCCACCAGCAGAGAGACGGGACAGCCCCAGCATTTT. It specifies CATSRETGQPQHF.

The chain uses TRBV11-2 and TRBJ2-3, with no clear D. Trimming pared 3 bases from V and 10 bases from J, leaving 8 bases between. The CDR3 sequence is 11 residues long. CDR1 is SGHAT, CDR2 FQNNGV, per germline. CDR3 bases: TGTGCCAGCAGCTTGAGGAAGTCGCAGTATTTT. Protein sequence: CASSLRKSQYF.

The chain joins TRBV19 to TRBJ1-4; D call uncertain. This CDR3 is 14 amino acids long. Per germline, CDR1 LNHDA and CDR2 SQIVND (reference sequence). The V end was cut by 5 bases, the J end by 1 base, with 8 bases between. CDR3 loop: CASSRPGTNEKLFF. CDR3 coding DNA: TGTGCCAGTAGTCGTCCGGGAACTAATGAAAAACTGTTTTTT.

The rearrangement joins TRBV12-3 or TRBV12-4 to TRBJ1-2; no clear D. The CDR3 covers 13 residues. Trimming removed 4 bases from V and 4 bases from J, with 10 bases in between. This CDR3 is CASSSGGAYGYTF. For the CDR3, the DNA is TGTGCCAGCAGTTCAGGAGGAGCCTATGGCTACACCTTC.

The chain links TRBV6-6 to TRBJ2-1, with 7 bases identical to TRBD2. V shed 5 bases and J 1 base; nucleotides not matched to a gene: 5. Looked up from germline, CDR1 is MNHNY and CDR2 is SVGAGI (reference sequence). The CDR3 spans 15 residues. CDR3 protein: CASSPIGGSYNEQFF. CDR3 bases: TGTGCCAGCAGTCCAATCGGGGGGTCCTACAATGAGCAGTTCTTC.

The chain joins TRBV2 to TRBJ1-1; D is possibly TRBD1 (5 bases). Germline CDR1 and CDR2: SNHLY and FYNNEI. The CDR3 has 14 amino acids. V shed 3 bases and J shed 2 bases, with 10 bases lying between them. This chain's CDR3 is CASSDAGPNTEAFF. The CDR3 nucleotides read TGTGCCAGCAGTGACGCAGGGCCTAACACTGAAGCTTTCTTT.

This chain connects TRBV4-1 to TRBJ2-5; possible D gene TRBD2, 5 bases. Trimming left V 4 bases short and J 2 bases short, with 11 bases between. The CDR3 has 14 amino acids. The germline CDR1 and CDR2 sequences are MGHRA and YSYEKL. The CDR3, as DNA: TGCGCCAGCAGCCCGTACGGGGAACAAGAGACCCAGTACTTC. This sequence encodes CASSPYGEQETQYF.

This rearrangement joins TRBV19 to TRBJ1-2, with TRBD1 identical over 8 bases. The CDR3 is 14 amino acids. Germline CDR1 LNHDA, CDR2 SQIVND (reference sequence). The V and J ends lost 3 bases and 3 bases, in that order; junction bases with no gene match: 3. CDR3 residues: CASSISDRDYGYTF. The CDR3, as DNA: TGTGCCAGTAGTATTTCGGACAGGGACTATGGCTACACCTTC.

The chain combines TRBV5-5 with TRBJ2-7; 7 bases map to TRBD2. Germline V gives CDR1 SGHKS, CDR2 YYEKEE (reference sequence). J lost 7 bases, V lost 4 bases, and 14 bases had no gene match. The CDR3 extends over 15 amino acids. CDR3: CASSLSGGTDGEQYF. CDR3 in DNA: TGTGCCAGCAGCCTCTCGGGGGGTACAGACGGGGAGCAGTACTTC.

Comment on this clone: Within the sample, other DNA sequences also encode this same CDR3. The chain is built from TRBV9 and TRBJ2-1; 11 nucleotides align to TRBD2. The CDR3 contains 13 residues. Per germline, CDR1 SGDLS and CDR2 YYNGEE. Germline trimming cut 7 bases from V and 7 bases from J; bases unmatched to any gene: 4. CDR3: CASSLAGGNEQFF. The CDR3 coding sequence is TGTGCCAGCTCCCTAGCGGGGGGAAATGAGCAGTTCTTC.

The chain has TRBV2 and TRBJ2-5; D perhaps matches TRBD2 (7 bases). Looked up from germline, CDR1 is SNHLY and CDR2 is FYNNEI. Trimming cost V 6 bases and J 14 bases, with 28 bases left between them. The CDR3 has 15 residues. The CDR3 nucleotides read TGTGCCAGCAGGATTGGGCCAGGGCGGGGGCCTTTGGCTTACTTC. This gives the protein CASRIGPGRGPLAYF.

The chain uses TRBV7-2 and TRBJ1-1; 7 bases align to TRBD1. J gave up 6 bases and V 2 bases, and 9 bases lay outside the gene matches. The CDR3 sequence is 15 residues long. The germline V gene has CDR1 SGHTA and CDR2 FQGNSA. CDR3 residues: CASSLFLDRDAEAFF. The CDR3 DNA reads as TGTGCCAGCAGCTTATTTCTTGACAGGGACGCTGAAGCTTTCTTT. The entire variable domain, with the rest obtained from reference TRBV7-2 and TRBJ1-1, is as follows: GAGVSQSPSNKVTEKGKDVELRCDPISGHTALYWYRQSLGQGLEFLIYFQGNSAPDKSGLPSDRFSAERTGGSVSTLTIQRTQQEDSAVYLCASSLFLDRDAEAFFGQGTRLTVV.

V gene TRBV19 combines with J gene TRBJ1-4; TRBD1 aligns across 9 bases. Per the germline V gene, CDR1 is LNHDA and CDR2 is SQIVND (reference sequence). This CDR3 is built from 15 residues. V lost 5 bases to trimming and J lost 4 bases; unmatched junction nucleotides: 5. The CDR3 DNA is TGTGCCAGTAGTGCGCCGGGACAGGGTAATGAAAAACTGTTTTTT. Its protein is CASSAPGQGNEKLFF.

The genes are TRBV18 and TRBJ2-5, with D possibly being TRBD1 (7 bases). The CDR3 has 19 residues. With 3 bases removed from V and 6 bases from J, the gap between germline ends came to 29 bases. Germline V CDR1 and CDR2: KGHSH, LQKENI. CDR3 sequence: CASSPEGRGGDSWGKTQYF. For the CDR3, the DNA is TGTGCCAGCTCACCCGAGGGACGAGGCGGGGACAGTTGGGGGAAGACCCAGTACTTC.

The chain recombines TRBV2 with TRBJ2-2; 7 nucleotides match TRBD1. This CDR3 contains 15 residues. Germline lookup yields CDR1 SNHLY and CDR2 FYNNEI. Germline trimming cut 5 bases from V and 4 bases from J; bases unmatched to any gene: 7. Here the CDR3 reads CASSTLGQPTGELFF. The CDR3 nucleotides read TGTGCCAGCAGTACCCTGGGACAGCCCACCGGGGAGCTGTTTTTT.

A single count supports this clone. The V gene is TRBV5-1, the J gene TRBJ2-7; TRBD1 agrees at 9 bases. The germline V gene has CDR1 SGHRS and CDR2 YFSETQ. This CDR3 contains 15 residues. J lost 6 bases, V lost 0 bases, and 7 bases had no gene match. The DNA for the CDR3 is TGCGCCAGCAGCTTGGCCTTTGGACAGGGGCGCGAGCAGTACTTC. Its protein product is CASSLAFGQGREQYF.

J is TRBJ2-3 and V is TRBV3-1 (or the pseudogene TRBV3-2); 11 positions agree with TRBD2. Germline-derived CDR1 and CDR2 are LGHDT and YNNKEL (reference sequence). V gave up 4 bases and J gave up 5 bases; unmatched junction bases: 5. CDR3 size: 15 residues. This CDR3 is CASSLLAGGQDTQYF. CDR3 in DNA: TGTGCCAGCAGCCTCCTAGCGGGGGGCCAAGATACGCAGTATTTT.

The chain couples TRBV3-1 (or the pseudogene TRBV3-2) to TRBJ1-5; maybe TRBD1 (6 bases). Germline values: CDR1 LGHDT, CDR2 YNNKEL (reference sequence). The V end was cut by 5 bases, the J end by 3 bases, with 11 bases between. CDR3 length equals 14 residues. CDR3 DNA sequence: TGTGCCAGCAGCGCAACAGGGCCCAATCAGCCCCAGCATTTT. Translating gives CASSATGPNQPQHF.

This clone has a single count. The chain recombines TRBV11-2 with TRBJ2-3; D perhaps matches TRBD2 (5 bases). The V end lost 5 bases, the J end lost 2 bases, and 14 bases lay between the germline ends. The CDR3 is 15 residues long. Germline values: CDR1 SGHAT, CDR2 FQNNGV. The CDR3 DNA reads TGTGCCAGCAGCCTGGCCTCGGGATACACAGATACGCAGTATTTT. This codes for CASSLASGYTDTQYF. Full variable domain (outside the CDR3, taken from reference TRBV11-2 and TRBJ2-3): EAGVAQSPRYKIIEKRQSVAFWCNPISGHATLYWYQQILGQGPKLLIQFQNNGVVDDSQLPKDRFSAERLKGVDSTLKIQPAKLEDSAVYLCASSLASGYTDTQYFGPGTRLTVL.

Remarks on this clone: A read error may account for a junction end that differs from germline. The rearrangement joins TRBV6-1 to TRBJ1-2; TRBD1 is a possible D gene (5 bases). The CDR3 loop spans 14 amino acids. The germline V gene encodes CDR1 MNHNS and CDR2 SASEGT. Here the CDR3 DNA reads TGTGCCAGCAGTGAAGTCGGGGGAGGTCGAGGGTGGTACTTC. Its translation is CASSEVGGGRGWYF.

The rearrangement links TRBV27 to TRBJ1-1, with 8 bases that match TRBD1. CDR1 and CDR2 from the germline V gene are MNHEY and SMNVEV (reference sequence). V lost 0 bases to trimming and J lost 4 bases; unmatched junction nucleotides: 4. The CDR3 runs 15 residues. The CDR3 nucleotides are TGTGCCAGCAGTTTATCACCAGGGGGCGGCACTGAAGCTTTCTTT. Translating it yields CASSLSPGGGTEAFF.

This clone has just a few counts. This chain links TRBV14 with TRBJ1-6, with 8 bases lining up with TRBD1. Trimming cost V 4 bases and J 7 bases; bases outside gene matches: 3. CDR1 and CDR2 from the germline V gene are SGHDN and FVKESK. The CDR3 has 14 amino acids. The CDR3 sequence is CASSRQGTNSPLHF. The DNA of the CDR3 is TGTGCCAGCAGCCGACAGGGGACCAATTCACCCCTCCACTTT.

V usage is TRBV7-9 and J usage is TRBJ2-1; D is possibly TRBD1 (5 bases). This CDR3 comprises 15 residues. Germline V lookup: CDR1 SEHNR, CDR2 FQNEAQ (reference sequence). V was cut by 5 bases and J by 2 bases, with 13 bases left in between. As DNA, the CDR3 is TGTGCCAGCAGCCTGTACACAGGTCCCTACAATGAGCAGTTCTTC. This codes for CASSLYTGPYNEQFF. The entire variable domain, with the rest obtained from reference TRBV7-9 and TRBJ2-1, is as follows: DTGVSQNPRHKITKRGQNVTFRCDPISEHNRLYWYRQTLGQGPEFLTYFQNEAQLEKSRLLSDRFSAERPKGSFSTLEIQRTEQGDSAMYLCASSLYTGPYNEQFFGPGTRLTVL.